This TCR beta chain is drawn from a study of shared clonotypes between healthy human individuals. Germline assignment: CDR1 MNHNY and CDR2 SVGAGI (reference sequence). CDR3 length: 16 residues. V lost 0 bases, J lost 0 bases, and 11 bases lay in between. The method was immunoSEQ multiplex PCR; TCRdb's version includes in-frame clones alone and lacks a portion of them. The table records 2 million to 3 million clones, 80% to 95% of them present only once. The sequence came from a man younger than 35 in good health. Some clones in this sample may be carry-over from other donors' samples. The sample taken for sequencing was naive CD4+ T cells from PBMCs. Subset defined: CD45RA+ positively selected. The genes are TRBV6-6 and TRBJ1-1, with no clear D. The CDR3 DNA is TGTGCCAGCAGTTACTCAAACAGAGTTCTGAACACTGAAGCTTTCTTT. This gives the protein CASSYSNRVLNTEAFF.